Each of the 10 T cell receptor beta chains below was sequenced from the same sample in a study of blood T cell repertoires in COVID-19. Assay used: immunoSEQ multiplex PCR; TCRdb lists only in-frame clones, some missing. This table holds 260,000 or so clones, approximately 81% found once. Source material: PBMCs or T cells enriched from blood (not recorded which). The source of these receptors is a woman aged 50 to 60 who had recovered from COVID-19.

The rearrangement links TRBV9 to TRBJ2-2; perhaps TRBD2 as D (6 bases). Looked up from germline, CDR1 is SGDLS and CDR2 is YYNGEE. This CDR3 is 13 amino acids long. V was shortened by 4 bases and J by 8 bases, with 12 bases between the two germline ends. The CDR3 loop is CASSYLGGGELFF. CDR3 DNA sequence: TGTGCCAGCAGCTACCTCGGGGGAGGGGAGCTGTTTTTT.

The CDR3 protein is CASHPTGGTEAFF. In DNA, the CDR3 is TGTGCCAGCCACCCCACGGGGGGCACTGAAGCTTTCTTT. V gene TRBV6-5 combines with J gene TRBJ1-1; TRBD1 might be the D (5 bases). The CDR3 totals 13 residues. V dropped 8 bases and J dropped 4 bases, with 14 bases sitting between them. Germline CDR1 MNHEY, CDR2 SVGAGI.

A few counts support this clone. J is TRBJ1-2 and V is TRBV7-9; 7 bases agree with TRBD1. Per germline, CDR1 SEHNR and CDR2 FQNEAQ (reference sequence). J was trimmed by 5 bases and V by 3 bases; bases with no gene match: 6. The CDR3 totals 14 residues. CDR3 DNA: TGTGCCAGCAGCTTTACCGGGACAGCTTATGGCTACACCTTC. Translated: CASSFTGTAYGYTF. Full variable domain (outside the CDR3, taken from reference TRBV7-9 and TRBJ1-2): DTGVSQNPRHKITKRGQNVTFRCDPISEHNRLYWYRQTLGQGPEFLTYFQNEAQLEKSRLLSDRFSAERPKGSFSTLEIQRTEQGDSAMYLCASSFTGTAYGYTFGSGTRLTVV.

In its sample, this clone was seen a few times. The genes are TRBV18 and TRBJ1-1; 8 nucleotides agree with TRBD1. CDR3 length: 18 amino acids. Trimming removed 0 bases from V and 5 bases from J; junction bases left unmatched: 14. Looked up from germline, CDR1 is KGHSH and CDR2 is LQKENI. CDR3 nucleotides: TGTGCCAGCTCACCACCTGGGACAGGCCTAGGGGGGGGAACTGAAGCTTTCTTT. Its protein product is CASSPPGTGLGGGTEAFF.

The J gene is TRBJ1-5, the V gene TRBV7-2; 9 bases match TRBD1. The CDR3 consists of 15 residues. The J segment lost 5 bases and the V segment lost 4 bases, leaving 6 bases of the junction unmatched. Per the germline V gene, CDR1 is SGHTA and CDR2 is FQGNSA. The CDR3 spells CASSWRTGVDQPQHF. The CDR3 DNA reads as TGTGCCAGCAGCTGGCGGACAGGGGTTGATCAGCCCCAGCATTTT.

Concerning this clone: The sample holds other DNA sequences that translate to the same CDR3. This chain joins TRBV27 and TRBJ1-1; TRBD1 agrees at 10 bases. The CDR3 sequence is 14 residues long. The ends lost 2 bases at V and 5 bases at J; junction bases unmatched: 2. Germline V CDR1 and CDR2: MNHEY, SMNVEV (reference sequence). The chain's CDR3 is CASSLRGQGTEAFF. The CDR3 nucleotides read TGTGCCAGCAGTTTAAGGGGACAGGGGACTGAAGCTTTCTTT.

The chain links TRBV3-1 (or the pseudogene TRBV3-2) to TRBJ2-5; 8 bases agree with TRBD2. Germline CDR1 LGHDT, CDR2 YNNKEL (reference sequence). The CDR3 sequence is 19 residues long. Trimming at V came to 0 bases and at J to 2 bases, leaving 14 bases not matched to a gene. The CDR3 loop is CASSQDPEILGGGQETQYF. The CDR3, as DNA: TGTGCCAGCAGCCAAGATCCGGAGATACTTGGCGGGGGGCAAGAGACCCAGTACTTC.

Turning to this clone: At the DNA level, this CDR3 is encoded by other sequences in the same sample as well. This chain uses TRBV18 with TRBJ1-1; a weak D match, TRBD1 (5 bases). The CDR3 extends over 15 amino acids. Germline V gene sequence: CDR1 KGHSH, CDR2 LQKENI. Trimming stripped 2 bases from V and 0 bases from J, with 10 bases between. The CDR3 DNA reads TGTGCCAGCTCACCAGACAGTCTCATGAACACTGAAGCTTTCTTT. Translation: CASSPDSLMNTEAFF.

DNA of the CDR3: TGTGCCAGCAAGACAGGGCTTGGCGCGAACACTGAAGCTTTCTTT. Its protein is CASKTGLGANTEAFF. The chain employs TRBV7-9 and TRBJ1-1, with 7 bases aligning to TRBD1. Looked up from germline, CDR1 is SEHNR and CDR2 is FQNEAQ (reference sequence). After removal of 7 bases from V and 1 base from J, the junction contained 9 bases not matched to a gene. This CDR3 is 15 amino acids long.

The V gene is TRBV28, the J gene TRBJ2-1; no definite D call. Germline-derived CDR1 and CDR2 are MDHEN and SYDVKM. With 3 bases removed from V and 7 bases from J, the gap between germline ends came to 7 bases. The CDR3 is 12 residues long. CDR3 nucleotides: TGTGCCAGCAGTTTCTCGGTAAATGAGCAGTTCTTC. Its translation is CASSFSVNEQFF.